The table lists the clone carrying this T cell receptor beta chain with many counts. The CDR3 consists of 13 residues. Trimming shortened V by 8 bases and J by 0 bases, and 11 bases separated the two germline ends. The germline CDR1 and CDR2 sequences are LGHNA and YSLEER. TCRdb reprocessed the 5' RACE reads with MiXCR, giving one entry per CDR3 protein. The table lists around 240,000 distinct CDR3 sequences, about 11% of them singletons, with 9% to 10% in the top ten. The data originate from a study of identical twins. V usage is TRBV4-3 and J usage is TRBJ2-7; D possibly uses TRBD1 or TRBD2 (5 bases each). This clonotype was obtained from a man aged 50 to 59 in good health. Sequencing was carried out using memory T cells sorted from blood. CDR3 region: CASAKGPSYEQYF. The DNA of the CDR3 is TGCGCCAGCGCGAAGGGACCCTCCTACGAGCAGTACTTC.